Listed below are T cell receptor beta chains from one sample, sequenced in a study of response to subunit inactivated influenza vaccine. TCRdb re-called the RT-PCR reads through MiXCR, storing one row per CDR3 protein. The sample lists 500,000 to 700,000 distinct CDR3 sequences; under 30% were seen once. These data are also associated with another study on T cells expressing NK-cell markers.

The sequencing here drew on CD4+ T cells sorted from PBMCs, taken less than 13 days after vaccination. All receptors come from a man aged 45-60 years who received an inactivated influenza vaccine. The CDR3 runs from the conserved cysteine through the conserved F or W. D genes are given only for firm matches. Not all rows give a size; the values are once, few, many and, for expanded clones, a class.

clone size	V gene	D gene	J gene	CDR3 protein	CDR3 DNA
NA	TRBV20-1	TRBD1	TRBJ2-7	CSAKRDRWGNEQYF	TGCAGTGCTAAACGGGACAGATGGGGGAACGAGCAGTACTTC
NA	TRBV5-1	NA	TRBJ1-3	CASSSGRAGNTIYF	TGCGCCAGCAGCTCGGGACGGGCTGGAAACACCATATATTTT
few	TRBV5-4	TRBD1	TRBJ2-7	CASSLEGQGPYEQYF	TGTGCCAGCAGCTTGGAGGGACAGGGCCCCTACGAGCAGTACTTC
few	TRBV16	NA	TRBJ1-5	CASSQQNNQPQHF	TGTGCCAGCAGCCAGCAGAACAATCAGCCCCAGCATTTT
NA	TRBV20-1	TRBD1	TRBJ2-1	CSAQPGQRNYNEQFF	TGCAGTGCCCAACCGGGACAGCGAAACTACAATGAGCAGTTCTTC
few	TRBV29-1	TRBD1	TRBJ1-1	CSSHTGGNTEAFF	TGCAGCTCCCACACAGGGGGGAACACTGAAGCTTTCTTT
few	TRBV29-1	TRBD2	TRBJ2-7	CSVEGSGRGYEQYF	TGCAGCGTTGAAGGTAGCGGGAGGGGGTACGAGCAGTACTTC
few	TRBV5-5	NA	TRBJ2-6	CASSLLGSGANVLTF	TGTGCCAGCAGCTTGTTGGGGTCTGGGGCCAACGTCCTGACTTTC
NA	TRBV6-6	NA	TRBJ1-2	CASSFDSRRGYTF	TGTGCCAGCAGTTTCGACAGTCGGAGGGGCTACACCTTC
NA	TRBV7-2	NA	TRBJ2-6	CASSLSVSGANVLTF	TGTGCCAGCAGCTTATCCGTCTCTGGGGCCAACGTCCTGACTTTC
NA	TRBV11-2	TRBD2	TRBJ2-5	CASSFGTSGRETQYF	TGTGCCAGCAGCTTTGGCACTAGCGGGCGGGAGACCCAGTACTTC
NA	TRBV6-2/TRBV6-3	TRBD1	TRBJ2-1	CASSYFQGAYNEQFF	TGTGCCAGCAGTTACTTCCAGGGGGCCTACAATGAGCAGTTCTTC
NA	TRBV6-2/TRBV6-3	NA	TRBJ2-1	CASSRGPGPRGLYNEQFF	TGTGCCAGCAGTCGTGGGCCGGGTCCCAGGGGCCTTTACAATGAGCAGTTCTTC
few	TRBV29-1	TRBD1	TRBJ2-4	CSVGRDRVKNIQYF	TGCAGCGTGGGGAGGGACAGGGTAAAAAACATTCAGTACTTC
NA	TRBV7-2	NA	TRBJ1-2	CASSLTTANYGYTF	TGTGCCAGCAGCTTGACAACCGCTAACTATGGCTACACCTTC
NA	TRBV29-1	TRBD1	TRBJ2-5	CSARQGAWETQYF	TGCAGCGCCCGACAGGGGGCGTGGGAGACCCAGTACTTC
many	TRBV12-3/TRBV12-4	NA	TRBJ2-5	CASSLGPAGETQYF	TGTGCCAGCAGTCTCGGCCCCGCGGGAGAGACCCAGTACTTC
NA	TRBV19	NA	TRBJ2-1	CASSMGQQGNEQFF	TGTGCCAGTAGTATGGGACAACAAGGGAATGAGCAGTTCTTC
few	TRBV5-5	NA	TRBJ1-2	CASSSGGFWDGYTF	TGTGCCAGCAGCTCCGGTGGGTTCTGGGATGGCTACACCTTC
NA	TRBV5-4	NA	TRBJ2-7	CASSLIGTEQYF	TGTGCCAGCAGCTTAATAGGCACCGAGCAGTACTTC
many	TRBV28	NA	TRBJ2-1	CASSFRFGYQQFF	TGTGCCAGCAGTTTCCGCTTCGGGTACCAGCAGTTCTTC
many	TRBV4-1	NA	TRBJ1-4	CASSQGIGGAVEKLFF	TGCGCCAGCAGCCAAGGCATCGGGGGGGCGGTTGAAAAACTGTTTTTT
NA	TRBV5-6	TRBD1	TRBJ2-7	CASSLLRAGGYEQYF	TGTGCCAGCAGCTTGCTTCGAGCAGGGGGCTACGAGCAGTACTTC
NA	TRBV7-9	TRBD2	TRBJ2-7	CASSFYAGGDARNEQYF	TGTGCCAGCAGCTTTTACGCCGGGGGGGATGCTCGCAATGAGCAGTACTTC
NA	TRBV29-1	TRBD2	TRBJ2-7	CSVETVTSGSPYEQYF	TGCAGCGTGGAGACAGTGACTAGCGGGTCGCCCTACGAGCAGTACTTC
NA	TRBV12-3/TRBV12-4	NA	TRBJ1-6	CASRGSQGFSSPLHF	TGTGCCAGCAGGGGATCTCAGGGCTTTAGTTCACCCCTCCACTTT
NA	TRBV7-2	TRBD2	TRBJ2-7	CASRAGGVNEQYF	TGTGCCAGCAGAGCCGGGGGGGTTAACGAGCAGTACTTC
NA	TRBV5-5	NA	TRBJ1-1	CASSLEGQLNTEAFF	TGTGCCAGCAGCTTGGAAGGACAGTTGAACACTGAAGCTTTCTTT